This T cell receptor (beta chain) was recovered during a study of cytomegalovirus exposure and HLA in healthy donors. PCR used 60 Vbeta primers and 13 Jbeta primers. Sequenced by immunoSEQ multiplex PCR; TCRdb stores in-frame clones only, minus some. Reported are roughly 200,000 clones; the ten largest clones contain roughly 1.1%. Donors were nominally healthy when sampled, though unrecorded immune exposures were likely. Study-wide points: Despite most TCR sequences being rare, some public TCRs occurred in many donors. Altogether, 150 to 200 TCR beta chains were recorded as cytomegalovirus-associated.

Germline CDR1 SGDLS, CDR2 YYNGEE. Trimming removed 2 bases at V and 5 bases at J, with 11 bases between. This CDR3 region has 13 residues. Details on this clone: Antigen unknown.

V gene TRBV9 combines with J gene TRBJ2-7; D might be TRBD2 (6 bases). The receptor's source is a girl under 10 years old in good health and CMV-seropositive. Sequences were obtained from PBMCs. DNA for the CDR3: TGTGCCAGCAGCGTCACTGGACTAAACGAGCAGTACTTC. It encodes CASSVTGLNEQYF.